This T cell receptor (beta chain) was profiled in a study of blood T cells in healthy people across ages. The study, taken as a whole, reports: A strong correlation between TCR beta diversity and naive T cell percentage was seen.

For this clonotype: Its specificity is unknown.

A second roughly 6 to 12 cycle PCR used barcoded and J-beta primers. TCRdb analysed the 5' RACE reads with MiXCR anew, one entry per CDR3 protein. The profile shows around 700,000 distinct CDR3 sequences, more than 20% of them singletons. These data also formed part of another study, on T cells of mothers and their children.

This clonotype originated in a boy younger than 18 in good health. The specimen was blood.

The CDR3 sequence is CSAPTGSNQPQYF. CDR3 coding DNA: TGCAGTGCTCCGACAGGGAGCAATCAGCCCCAGTATTTT. The chain uses TRBV20-1 and TRBJ1-5; 7 nucleotides align to TRBD1. The DNA end is more similar to TRBJ2-3, so the J call may be wrong. Looked up from germline, CDR1 is DFQATT and CDR2 is SNEGSKA (reference sequence). The CDR3 is 13 amino acids.